This note documents a single TCR beta chain sequence. The antigen is undetermined. CDR1 is WSHSY, CDR2 SAAADI, per germline. Trimming cost V 6 bases and J 7 bases; bases outside gene matches: 3. The CDR3 sequence is 12 residues long. Brentuximab vedotin exposure varied, and every patient relapsed after autologous stem cell transplantation. When best responses were assessed, they were complete response, partial response or progressive disease. The protocol was immunoSEQ multiplex PCR, while the TCRdb copy is restricted to in-frame clones and leaves out a portion. The table lists about 11,000 clones, about 80% of them singletons. This sample is part of a study of PD-1 blockade in classical Hodgkin lymphoma. Regarding the study as a whole: Prior to therapy, complete responders displayed diversity much like that of newly diagnosed patients. Excluded were patients who started nivolumab under 1 year after ASCT, a group that had lower diversity. CD4+ TCR diversity climbed significantly by C4D1, unlike CD8+ TCR diversity.

Here the sequenced sample was peripheral blood mononuclear cells (PBMCs), taken before the second cycle of nivolumab. The chain employs TRBV10-2 and TRBJ2-1, with 7 nucleotides matching TRBD1. This sequence originates from a human donor with classical Hodgkin lymphoma. In DNA, the CDR3 is TGCGCCAGCAGGTCAGGGGGTAATGAGCAGTTCTTC. Translated, it gives CASRSGGNEQFF.